This TCR beta chain was sequenced during a study of cytomegalovirus exposure and HLA in healthy donors. The germline V gene encodes CDR1 SGDLS and CDR2 YYNGEE. Deletions cut 5 bases from V and 1 base from J, with 6 bases between. CDR3 length: 12 residues. It was with 60 Vbeta and 13 Jbeta primers that the PCR ran. The data were produced by immunoSEQ multiplex PCR, yet TCRdb's version contains in-frame clones alone and is incomplete. The sample lists some 93,000 clones, about 79% occurring once. The rearrangement uses TRBV9 and TRBJ1-1; no clear D gene. The TCR comes from a man over 45 in good health and CMV-seronegative. The sequenced material came from PBMCs. The CDR3 region has the DNA TGTGCCAGCAGTGGCAAGAACACTGAAGCTTTCTTT. This encodes CASSGKNTEAFF.